Listed below are T cell receptor beta chains from one sample, sequenced in a study of cytomegalovirus exposure and HLA in healthy donors. Data came from immunoSEQ multiplex PCR; TCRdb stores just in-frame clones and leaves some out. The table lists 150,000 or so clones, about three quarters of them singletons. Sequenced: PBMCs. Receptors were obtained from a male donor in good health and CMV-seronegative. Both conserved end residues are part of each CDR3. D genes are given only for firm matches. Not all rows give a size; the values are once, few, many and, for expanded clones, a class.

d_gene	v_gene	abundance	j_gene	CDR3nt	CDR3aa
TRBD2	TRBV19	-	TRBJ2-7	TGTGCCAGTAGAGGGAGGGGCGCGGGGGGCGAGCAGTACTTC	CASRGRGAGGEQYF
TRBD1	TRBV15	few	TRBJ2-7	TGTGCCACCAGCAGGGGGGACGGGACAGGGCCCTACGAGCAGTACTTC	CATSRGDGTGPYEQYF
TRBD1	TRBV13	-	TRBJ2-4	TGTGCCAGCAGCCCCCGGGACAGACTAGCCAAAAACATTCAGTACTTC	CASSPRDRLAKNIQYF
TRBD2	TRBV11-3	-	TRBJ2-2	TGTGCCAGCAGCCCCCTCGGCGGGAGGGGTGCCACCGGGGAGCTGTTTTTT	CASSPLGGRGATGELFF
TRBD1	TRBV5-1	-	TRBJ1-2	TGCGCCAGCTCCGGGACAGGGTCCTATGGCTACACCTTC	CASSGTGSYGYTF
-	TRBV25-1	once	TRBJ1-1	TGTGCCAGCAGTGAAAGCGGGACGGCCAACACTGAAGCTTTCTTT	CASSESGTANTEAFF
-	TRBV29-1	-	TRBJ1-5	TGCAGCGTTGATTCCGGGAGCCTTTTTCGCGGCAATCAGCCCCAGCATTTT	CSVDSGSLFRGNQPQHF
-	TRBV9	-	TRBJ1-2	TGTGCCAGCAGCGTAGCTACTGGCCTCTCGGGCTATGGCTACACCTTC	CASSVATGLSGYGYTF
TRBD2	TRBV9	-	TRBJ2-3	TGTGCCAGCAGCGAGTATAGCGGGGGAGCCCTCACAGATACGCAGTATTTT	CASSEYSGGALTDTQYF
-	TRBV9	-	TRBJ2-3	TGTGCCAGCAGCGTAGCGGGTACAGGGCTTTCAGATACGCAGTATTTT	CASSVAGTGLSDTQYF
-	TRBV2	-	TRBJ1-2	TGTGCCAGCACCTTAGACAGCGCCATAGGGGATGGCTACACCTTC	CASTLDSAIGDGYTF
-	TRBV4-1	-	TRBJ2-3	TGCGCCAGCAGCCTCTTGGAGGGCAGGGCGACTAGCACAGATACGCAGTATTTT	CASSLLEGRATSTDTQYF
-	TRBV5-1	-	TRBJ2-7	TGCGCCAGTTCATTCGGGACAAACTACGAGCAGTACTTC	CASSFGTNYEQYF
-	TRBV11-2	few	TRBJ2-2	TGTGCCAGCAGCTTAGACTACCTAAACACCGGGGAGCTGTTTTTT	CASSLDYLNTGELFF
-	TRBV19	-	TRBJ1-5	TGTGCCAGTAGTATCTCCCTCAGCAATCAGCCCCAGCATTTT	CASSISLSNQPQHF
-	TRBV6-6	few	TRBJ2-7	TGTGCCAGCAGTTACTCCCGGGGGAACGAGCAGTACTTC	CASSYSRGNEQYF
TRBD1	TRBV6-1	once	TRBJ1-5	TGTGCCAGCCGGGACAGGGGTGGCAATCAGCCCCAGCATTTT	CASRDRGGNQPQHF
-	TRBV4-3	few	TRBJ2-7	TGCGCCAGCAGCCAAGAGTACGGACAAACCTACGAGCAGTACTTC	CASSQEYGQTYEQYF
TRBD2	TRBV9	-	TRBJ2-3	TGTGCCAGCAGCTCTATGACTAGCCCTTCGCAGTATTTT	CASSSMTSPSQYF
-	TRBV10-3	-	TRBJ1-6	TGTGCCATCAGGAGGAGGGCACTGGATTCACCCCTCCACTTT	CAIRRRALDSPLHF
TRBD1	TRBV5-1	-	TRBJ2-7	TGCGCCAGCAACCGAGACAGGGGGCCCAAGGAGCAGTACTTC	CASNRDRGPKEQYF
TRBD1	TRBV11-2	few	TRBJ1-2	TGTGCCAGCAGCCTAAAGACAGGGGGGCCCTACTATGGCTACACCTTC	CASSLKTGGPYYGYTF
-	TRBV25-1	-	TRBJ1-5	TGTGCCAGCAGTGAATCCTCAGGGGCAAATCAGCCCCAGCATTTT	CASSESSGANQPQHF
-	TRBV2	few	TRBJ2-4	TGTGCCAGCAGTGAATACACAGGAAAAGTCGCCAAAAACATTCAGTACTTC	CASSEYTGKVAKNIQYF
-	TRBV4-3	-	TRBJ1-4	TGCGCCAGCAGTCCACGACAGGCCTCTCGTAATGAAAAACTGTTTTTT	CASSPRQASRNEKLFF
-	TRBV4-2	once	TRBJ2-5	TGTGCCAGCAGCCAAGAGTTTAGCGAGACCCAGTACTTC	CASSQEFSETQYF
-	TRBV7-8	-	TRBJ2-2	TGTGCCAGCAGCTTATGGGACTTTGTCACCGGGGAGCTGTTTTTT	CASSLWDFVTGELFF
TRBD1	TRBV5-8	few	TRBJ1-4	TGTGCCAGCAGCTTCGGACAGGGTACTGAAAAACTGTTTTTT	CASSFGQGTEKLFF
TRBD1	TRBV27	-	TRBJ1-1	TGTGCCAGCAGTCCGAGACAGGGTCGCACTGAAGCTTTCTTT	CASSPRQGRTEAFF
-	TRBV11-3	-	TRBJ2-3	TGTGCCAGCAGCTTGACTCTCAGCACAGATACGCAGTATTTT	CASSLTLSTDTQYF
TRBD1	TRBV5-6	-	TRBJ2-7	TGTGCCAGCAGGACCTCGACAGGGAGCTCCTACGAGCAGTACTTC	CASRTSTGSSYEQYF
-	TRBV6-1	few	TRBJ1-1	TGTGCCAGCCTCACAGGAACCGGGACTGAAGCTTTCTTT	CASLTGTGTEAFF
TRBD2	TRBV2	-	TRBJ2-3	TGTGCCAGCAGTGATAGGAGCGGGGGGACCACAGATACGCAGTATTTT	CASSDRSGGTTDTQYF
-	TRBV7-9	-	TRBJ2-2	TGTGCCAGCAGCTCAACCAAGCGGGTCACCGGGGAGCTGTTTTTT	CASSSTKRVTGELFF
TRBD2	TRBV7-9	-	TRBJ2-1	TGTGCCAGCAGCTCACCGGGACTAGCGGGAGGAGGCAAGTTCTTC	CASSSPGLAGGGKFF
TRBD1	TRBV7-2	-	TRBJ2-1	TGTGCCAGCAGCCCGGTAGGGACAGGGCTTTTTGAGCAGTTCTTC	CASSPVGTGLFEQFF
TRBD2	TRBV4-2	-	TRBJ2-1	TGTGCCAGCAGATCCGATAGCGGGGGAGCGTACAATGAGCAGTTCTTC	CASRSDSGGAYNEQFF
TRBD1	TRBV5-1	-	TRBJ2-3	TGCGCCAGCAGCTATGGACAGGGCACAGATACGCAGTATTTT	CASSYGQGTDTQYF
-	TRBV7-9	-	TRBJ1-2	TGTGCCAGCAGCTTAGTGATAGGGAGGTCGGATGGCTACACCTTC	CASSLVIGRSDGYTF
-	TRBV7-9	-	TRBJ1-2	TGTGCCAGCAACACTAGAGGAGGTGACCTTGGCTACACCTTC	CASNTRGGDLGYTF
TRBD1	TRBV5-1	-	TRBJ1-4	TGCGCCAGCAGCCTAACACCGCAGGGGGCGCGGGTTGAAAAACTGTTTTTT	CASSLTPQGARVEKLFF
TRBD1	TRBV7-6	-	TRBJ1-1	TGTGCCAGCAGCTTCGGGGACAGGGAGGCTGAAGCTTTCTTT	CASSFGDREAEAFF
-	TRBV9	few	TRBJ2-7	TGTGCCAGCAGCGTAGGGACAGTTTCCTACGAGCAGTACTTC	CASSVGTVSYEQYF
-	TRBV19	-	TRBJ1-2	TGTGCCAGTAGTATAGGGGGCAGGGTCCCCTATGGCTACACCTTC	CASSIGGRVPYGYTF
-	TRBV14	-	TRBJ1-4	TGTGCCAGCAGCCCAAACCGGGGGTTTGGTGAAAAACTGTTTTTT	CASSPNRGFGEKLFF
-	TRBV5-1	-	TRBJ2-3	TGCGCCAGCAGCTCCCAAGATACGCAGTATTTT	CASSSQDTQYF
TRBD1	TRBV4-3	-	TRBJ2-1	TGCGCCAGCAGCGCCTCCCGGACAGGGGGCTACAATGAGCAGTTCTTC	CASSASRTGGYNEQFF
-	TRBV7-9	few	TRBJ1-2	TGTGCCAGCAGCCAGACGGAGGTGGGTGGCTACACCTTC	CASSQTEVGGYTF
TRBD1	TRBV5-5	-	TRBJ1-4	TGTGCCAGCAGCCCGGGACAGGGTGGTGAAAAACTGTTTTTT	CASSPGQGGEKLFF
TRBD1	TRBV6-4	-	TRBJ1-1	TGTGCCAACAGGGGGCCCGGGAACACTGAAGCTTTCTTT	CANRGPGNTEAFF
-	TRBV7-9	-	TRBJ1-6	TGTTCCAGCAGCTTACCTCGGGAGGGTACGAATTCACCCCTCCACTTT	CSSSLPREGTNSPLHF
TRBD1	TRBV18	few	TRBJ2-3	TGTGCCAGCTCAGCCAGGACAGGACTTACAGATACGCAGTATTTT	CASSARTGLTDTQYF
-	TRBV7-2	-	TRBJ1-1	TGTGCCAGCAGCTTACAGGGTGGAAACACTGAAGCTTTCTTT	CASSLQGGNTEAFF